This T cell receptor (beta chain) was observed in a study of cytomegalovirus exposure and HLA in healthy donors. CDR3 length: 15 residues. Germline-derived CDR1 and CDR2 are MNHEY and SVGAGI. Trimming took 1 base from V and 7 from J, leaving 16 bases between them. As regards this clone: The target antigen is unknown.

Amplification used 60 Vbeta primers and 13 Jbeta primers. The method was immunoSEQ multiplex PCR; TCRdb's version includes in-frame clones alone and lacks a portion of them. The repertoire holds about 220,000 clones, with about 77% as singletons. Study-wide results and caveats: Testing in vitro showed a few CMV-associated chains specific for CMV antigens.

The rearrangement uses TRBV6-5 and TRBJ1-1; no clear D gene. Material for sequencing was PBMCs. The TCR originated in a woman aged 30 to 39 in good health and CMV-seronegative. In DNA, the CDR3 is TGTGCCAGCAGTTACTTAGGTGGAACAGCCCTTGAAGCTTTCTTT. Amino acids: CASSYLGGTALEAFF.